The 26 T cell receptor beta chains below all came from one sample that was sequenced in a study of neurological immune-mediated disorders. Each CDR3 protein is one row after TCRdb ran MiXCR on the 5' RACE reads. Here the sample spans approximately 39,000 distinct CDR3 sequences, 7% to 8.5% being singletons. Sample: CD4+ T cells from blood. The receptors originated from a middle-aged man in good health.

This clonotype was seen ten or more times. The V gene is TRBV5-5, the J gene TRBJ2-2; D is unresolved. This CDR3 region has 11 residues. The V and J ends lost 2 bases and 4 bases respectively, with 0 bases between them. Germline V gene data show CDR1 as SGHKS and CDR2 as YYEKEE (reference sequence). The CDR3 DNA reads TGTGCCAGCAGCTTCACCGGGGAGCTGTTTTTT. This translates into CASSFTGELFF.

The chain couples TRBV12-2 to TRBJ2-7; TRBD2, as called in the table, went unchecked against the DNA. TRBV12-2 corresponds to a pseudogene. This CDR3 spans 18 amino acids. CDR3 in DNA: TGTGCAAGTCGCTTAGGCCCCGGACTAGCGGGAGTTAGCGACGAGCAGTACTTC. Protein product: CASRLGPGLAGVSDEQYF.

In its sample, this clonotype was seen many times. The V call is TRBV28, the J call TRBJ2-5; the match to TRBD1 covers 7 bases. V trimming: 5 bases; J trimming: 4 bases; junction bases outside the gene matches: 13. Germline V gives CDR1 MDHEN, CDR2 SYDVKM. This CDR3 is built from 16 residues. The CDR3 spells CASSPVRGRKGETQYF. CDR3 in DNA: TGTGCCAGCAGTCCCGTAAGGGGGCGTAAGGGAGAGACCCAGTACTTC.

This clonotype was found many times. The chain is built from TRBV10-3 and TRBJ2-5, with TRBD1 matching 8 bases. This CDR3 contains 14 residues. Germline-derived CDR1 and CDR2 are ENHRY and SYGVKD. Unmatched junction bases numbered 5, after V lost 3 bases and J lost 5 bases. The chain's CDR3 is CAISEDRGWETQYF. The CDR3 DNA sequence: TGTGCCATCAGTGAAGACAGGGGTTGGGAGACCCAGTACTTC.

This clonotype was seen repeatedly, ten times or more. Germline and junction disagree at one end, which may indicate a read error. CDR3 loop: CAVRLAGMDEQFF. The DNA of the CDR3 is TGTGCCGTCAGACTAGCGGGAATGGATGAGCAGTTCTTC. This chain joins TRBV10-3 and TRBJ2-1; 11 bases fit TRBD2. Germline CDR1 reads ENHRY; CDR2 reads SYGVKD. The CDR3 covers 13 residues.

This clonotype came up many times. The chain recombines TRBV20-1 with TRBJ1-1, with D perhaps matching TRBD1 (5 bases). Trimming took off 0 bases at V and 0 bases at J, with 17 bases between the two ends. This CDR3 region has 17 residues. CDR1 DFQATT and CDR2 SNEGSKA come from the germline V gene (reference sequence). This chain's CDR3 is CSARDYTPGRLNTEAFF. The CDR3 DNA reads as TGCAGTGCTAGAGATTACACCCCGGGACGCCTGAACACTGAAGCTTTCTTT.

This clonotype has more than one count but fewer than ten. This chain joins TRBV30 and TRBJ2-1, with TRBD1 matching over 7 bases. Germline V gene data show CDR1 as GTSNPN and CDR2 as SVGIG (reference sequence). The CDR3 consists of 12 residues. V lost 4 bases to trimming and J lost 8 bases; unmatched junction nucleotides: 5. CDR3 residues: CAWTTGLDEQFF. The CDR3 bases are TGTGCCTGGACGACAGGGTTGGATGAGCAGTTCTTC. The full variable domain, its missing parts supplied by reference TRBV30 and TRBJ2-1, is SQTIHQWPATLVQPVGSPLSLECTVEGTSNPNLYWYRQAAGRGLQLLFYSVGIGQISSEVPQNLSASRPQDRQFILSSKKLLLSDSGFYLCAWTTGLDEQFFGPGTRLTVL.

The sample holds many counts of this clonotype. CDR3 nucleotide sequence: TGCAGTGCTCCCAGGGGACAGGGGGTAGGAGAGACCCAGTACTTC. Residues: CSAPRGQGVGETQYF. The J gene is TRBJ2-5, the V gene TRBV20-1; 11 positions match TRBD1. The CDR3 totals 15 residues. V trimming: 5 bases; J trimming: 4 bases; junction bases outside the gene matches: 9. Germline V gene data show CDR1 as DFQATT and CDR2 as SNEGSKA (reference sequence).

This clonotype was counted once. This chain joins TRBV5-1 and TRBJ2-1; 9 nucleotides match TRBD2. The V gene end was trimmed by 0 bases and the J gene end by 4 bases; junction bases not matched to a gene: 5. The CDR3 is 16 residues long. Germline lookup yields CDR1 SGHRS and CDR2 YFSETQ. The chain's CDR3 is CASSLGASGTYNEQFF. The CDR3 region has the DNA TGCGCCAGCAGCTTGGGGGCTAGCGGGACTTACAATGAGCAGTTCTTC.

CDR3 DNA: TGCAGTGCGTGGTACGGAAACCAAGAGACCCAGTACTTC. Encoded protein: CSAWYGNQETQYF. The V call is TRBV20-1, the J call TRBJ2-5, with D hard to call. Trimming pared 6 bases from V and 0 bases from J, leaving 11 bases between. This CDR3 is 13 amino acids long. The germline V gene has CDR1 DFQATT and CDR2 SNEGSKA (reference sequence).

This clonotype has a handful of counts. The chain employs TRBV20-1 and TRBJ2-7, with D unresolved. CDR1 is DFQATT and CDR2 is SNEGSKA in the germline V gene (reference sequence). This CDR3 is built from 14 residues. The V and J ends lost 0 bases and 2 bases respectively, with 11 bases between them. In nucleotides, the CDR3 is TGCAGTGCTAGAGATTGGCTGGGTACCTACGAGCAGTACTTC. This sequence encodes CSARDWLGTYEQYF.

This clonotype was recorded many times. The V gene is TRBV5-1, the J gene TRBJ2-7; D is possibly TRBD1 (6 bases). Germline-derived CDR1 and CDR2 are SGHRS and YFSETQ. The germline V and J ends were trimmed by 0 bases and 2 bases, with 12 bases remaining between them. The CDR3 is 15 residues long. The CDR3 DNA reads TGCGCCAGCAGCTTGGCTTACCGGGACACCTACGAGCAGTACTTC. Its protein product is CASSLAYRDTYEQYF.

This clonotype appeared many times. This sequence joins TRBV18 and TRBJ2-2; 10 bases are a match to TRBD1. Trimming took 5 bases from V and 9 from J; bases not matched to a gene: 9. CDR1 is KGHSH, CDR2 LQKENI, per germline. CDR3 length equals 15 residues. The CDR3 region is CASSGTGTGDRELFF. Written as DNA, the CDR3 is TGTGCCAGCTCAGGAACCGGGACAGGGGACCGGGAGCTGTTTTTT.

This clonotype was counted many times. The chain uses TRBV6-5 and TRBJ2-2; 12 positions agree with TRBD2. V gave up 3 bases and J gave up 5 bases; unmatched junction bases: 4. Germline lookup yields CDR1 MNHEY and CDR2 SVGAGI. The CDR3 sequence is 16 residues long. The chain's CDR3 is CASSYLLAGGTGELFF. CDR3 nucleotide sequence: TGTGCCAGCAGTTATCTTCTAGCGGGGGGGACCGGGGAGCTGTTTTTT.

There are many counts of this clonotype. This chain uses TRBV20-1 with TRBJ2-2; D is ambiguous. The CDR3 has 14 residues. V was pared by 0 bases and J by 2 bases, with 7 bases between. Per germline, CDR1 DFQATT and CDR2 SNEGSKA (reference sequence). This CDR3 reads CSARDLLNTGELFF. The CDR3 region has the DNA TGCAGTGCTAGAGACCTCCTAAACACCGGGGAGCTGTTTTTT.

This chain joins TRBV6-2 or TRBV6-3 and TRBJ2-7, with 8 bases matching TRBD2. Looked up from germline, CDR1 is MNHEY and CDR2 is SVGEGT. The CDR3 loop spans 16 amino acids. Trimming took 2 bases from V and 6 from J; bases not matched to a gene: 12. The CDR3 is CASSYTTSDRRGEQYF. The CDR3 DNA reads as TGTGCCAGCAGTTACACGACTAGCGACCGGAGAGGCGAGCAGTACTTC.

This clonotype was observed many times. The chain carries TRBV3-1 and TRBJ2-7; D gene ambiguous. Trimming shortened V by 4 bases and J by 3 bases, and 7 bases separated the two germline ends. The CDR3 totals 12 residues. Looked up from germline, CDR1 is LGHDT and CDR2 is YNNKEL (reference sequence). For the CDR3, the DNA is TGTGCCAGCAGCCTTCGCGACTACGAGCAGTACTTC. Translating gives CASSLRDYEQYF.

Many counts were recorded for this clonotype. The V gene is TRBV13, the J gene TRBJ2-5; the match to TRBD1 covers 8 bases. CDR3 length: 15 residues. V gave up 0 bases and J gave up 2 bases; unmatched junction bases: 2. Per the germline V gene, CDR1 is PRHDT and CDR2 is FYEKMQ (reference sequence). CDR3 in DNA: TGTGCCAGCAGCTTAGGCAGGGGGCAACAAGAGACCCAGTACTTC. Residues: CASSLGRGQQETQYF.

This clonotype has a count of ten or more. The J gene is TRBJ2-2, the V gene TRBV5-1, with D possibly matching TRBD2 (6 bases). The CDR3 consists of 13 residues. Trimming took 7 bases from V and 3 from J, leaving 10 bases between them. Germline CDR1 reads SGHRS; CDR2 reads YFSETQ. The CDR3 region is CASSWGDTGELFF. CDR3 DNA: TGCGCCAGCTCTTGGGGGGACACCGGGGAGCTGTTTTTT.

This clonotype was counted only a few times. This chain uses TRBV4-3 with TRBJ2-7, with D uncertain. Trimming shortened V by 0 bases and J by 1 base, and 4 bases separated the two germline ends. CDR1 is LGHNA, CDR2 YSLEER, per germline. This CDR3 has 13 residues. The CDR3 bases are TGCGCCAGCAGCCAAGATGGGTCCTACGAGCAGTACTTC. Protein: CASSQDGSYEQYF.

This clonotype was observed many times. V and J are TRBV30 and TRBJ2-7; 8 bases align to TRBD1. Germline loops: CDR1 GTSNPN, CDR2 SVGIG (reference sequence). The V and J ends lost 3 bases and 3 bases, in that order; junction bases with no gene match: 4. CDR3 length: 13 residues. CDR3: CAWSPDRDYEQYF. DNA for the CDR3: TGTGCCTGGAGCCCGGACAGGGACTACGAGCAGTACTTC. The whole variable domain, filled in from reference TRBV30 and TRBJ2-7, reads SQTIHQWPATLVQPVGSPLSLECTVEGTSNPNLYWYRQAAGRGLQLLFYSVGIGQISSEVPQNLSASRPQDRQFILSSKKLLLSDSGFYLCAWSPDRDYEQYFGPGTRLTVT.

This clonotype was detected many times. V usage is TRBV5-1 and J usage is TRBJ1-1; D remains unclear. Germline V gene sequence: CDR1 SGHRS, CDR2 YFSETQ. The CDR3 runs to 11 residues. V was pared by 9 bases and J by 5 bases, with 11 bases between. In DNA form, the CDR3 reads TGCGCCACCCGCGGGGAAACTGAAGCTTTCTTT. This encodes CATRGETEAFF.

This clonotype showed up just a few times. V usage is TRBV28 and J usage is TRBJ2-7; D is ambiguous. The V and J ends lost 3 bases and 9 bases respectively, with 15 bases between them. Germline CDR1 MDHEN, CDR2 SYDVKM. This CDR3 region has 13 residues. The CDR3 sequence: CASSLNLKVGQYF. CDR3 sequence (DNA): TGTGCCAGCAGTTTGAACCTGAAGGTCGGGCAGTACTTC.

This clonotype was picked up many times. The chain recombines TRBV4-1 with TRBJ2-1; D may be TRBD2 (6 bases). Between the trimmed V and J ends, which lost 0 bases and 4 bases, there was a span of 10 bases. Germline lookup yields CDR1 MGHRA and CDR2 YSYEKL. The CDR3 sequence is 15 residues long. For the CDR3, the DNA is TGCGCCAGCAGCCAAGAGCGGGACCGGTACAATGAGCAGTTCTTC. Protein sequence: CASSQERDRYNEQFF.

V gene TRBV5-5 combines with J gene TRBJ2-7, with a tentative D call TRBD1 (6 bases). Germline values: CDR1 SGHKS, CDR2 YYEKEE (reference sequence). CDR3 length: 15 residues. Trimming took off 3 bases at V and 3 bases at J, with 16 bases between the two ends. CDR3 protein: CASSSPRDTIYEQYF. CDR3 in DNA: TGTGCCAGCAGCTCTCCCCGGGACACCATCTACGAGCAGTACTTC.

This clonotype was found many times. V is TRBV20-1 and J is TRBJ2-2; 12 positions match TRBD2. V trimming: 1 base; J trimming: 0 bases; junction bases outside the gene matches: 3. CDR3 length: 17 residues. From germline, CDR1 is DFQATT and CDR2 SNEGSKA (reference sequence). The DNA for the CDR3 is TGCAGTGCTAGAGGGACTAGCGGGAACGCGAACACCGGGGAGCTGTTTTTT. Protein sequence: CSARGTSGNANTGELFF.